This T cell receptor beta chain was captured by sequencing in a study of cytomegalovirus exposure and HLA in healthy donors. Only in-frame clones appear in the TCRdb table, and some are missing; sequencing was by immunoSEQ multiplex PCR. The data contain 150,000 to 200,000 clones, just under 90% of them singletons. General observations from the study: Reports indicated that the classifier achieved high specificity and sensitivity in diagnosing cytomegalovirus status.

Trimming removed 4 bases at V and 0 bases at J, with 5 bases between. From germline, CDR1 is SGDLS and CDR2 YYNGEE. The CDR3 is 14 residues long. This clone showed up just once. The antigen is not known. The clonotype originates from a woman between 18 and 29 years old in good health and CMV-seropositive. The source material was PBMCs. V is TRBV9 and J is TRBJ2-6; D is undetermined. CDR3 in amino acids: CASSQHSGANVLTF. The CDR3 nucleotides are TGTGCCAGCAGCCAACACTCTGGGGCCAACGTCCTGACTTTC.